This TCR beta chain was identified during a study of blood T cell repertoires in COVID-19. The repertoire was sequenced with immunoSEQ multiplex PCR; TCRdb's copy has only in-frame clones and lacks some. The sample has fewer than 350,000 clones, about 89% seen once; the top ten hold roughly 5.3%. The CDR3 extends over 13 amino acids. CDR1 and CDR2 (germline): SQVTM, ANQGSEA. V was clipped by 5 bases and J by 6 bases, with 16 bases between them. The sequence was obtained from a man aged 55 to 70 who had recovered from COVID-19. What was sequenced was PBMCs or T cells enriched from blood (not recorded which). The chain uses TRBV29-1 and TRBJ1-2; no firm D call. CDR3 amino acids: CSVSGRGLDGYTF. For the CDR3, the DNA is TGCAGCGTTTCCGGGCGCGGGTTGGATGGCTACACCTTC.